The 8 T cell receptor beta chains below all came from one sample that was sequenced in a study of shared clonotypes between healthy human individuals. Produced via immunoSEQ multiplex PCR; TCRdb's table is partial and in-frame only. The repertoire includes some 480,000 clones, around three quarters of them detected once, and approximately 12% sits in the top ten. The specimen sequenced was PBMCs. The receptor source for this set is a woman aged 40 to 50 in good health. Some clones in this sample may be carry-over from other donors' samples.

This clone was counted at least ten times. This chain joins TRBV28 and TRBJ1-1, with 7 bases fitting TRBD1. CDR3 length: 13 residues. The germline gives CDR1 MDHEN, CDR2 SYDVKM. The V and J ends lost 5 bases and 9 bases, in that order; junction bases with no gene match: 9. The CDR3 bases are TGTGCCAGCAGTCTAGCGCTACAGGGGAAAGCTTTCTTT. Residues: CASSLALQGKAFF.

V gene TRBV7-6 combines with J gene TRBJ2-5; tentatively, D is TRBD1 (6 bases). Germline assignment: CDR1 SGHVS and CDR2 FNYEAQ. CDR3 length equals 15 residues. Trimming removed 3 bases at V and 5 bases at J, with 16 bases between. The CDR3 loop is CASSLGLTGLETQYF. In DNA, the CDR3 is TGTGCCAGCAGCTTGGGTCTTACAGGGTTGGAGACCCAGTACTTC.

This clone showed up just a few times. The V and J genes are TRBV28 and TRBJ2-5; no reliable D call. CDR1 is MDHEN, CDR2 SYDVKM, per germline. The CDR3 spans 13 residues. V was trimmed by 5 bases and J by 6 bases, leaving 13 bases between them. For the CDR3, the DNA is TGTGCCAGCAGTCATCGGACGAGGCAGACCCAGTACTTC. It is translated as CASSHRTRQTQYF.

V and J are TRBV7-2 and TRBJ2-1; TRBD2 is a possible D gene (5 bases). The CDR3 contains 15 residues. Germline CDR1 reads SGHTA; CDR2 reads FQGNSA. Trimming cost V 1 base and J 3 bases, with 10 bases left between them. Written as DNA, the CDR3 is TGTGCCAGCAGCTTAGAGGCTAGCCTCTACAATGAGCAGTTCTTC. Its protein is CASSLEASLYNEQFF. Filled out from reference TRBV7-2 and TRBJ2-1, the complete variable domain reads GAGVSQSPSNKVTEKGKDVELRCDPISGHTALYWYRQSLGQGLEFLIYFQGNSAPDKSGLPSDRFSAERTGGSVSTLTIQRTQQEDSAVYLCASSLEASLYNEQFFGPGTRLTVL.

This clone was detected a few times. V is TRBV6-6 and J is TRBJ2-4; D may be TRBD2 (6 bases). The CDR3 sequence is 16 residues long. Between the trimmed V and J ends, which lost 5 bases and 0 bases, there was a span of 14 bases. The V gene's germline CDR1 is MNHNY and CDR2 SVGAGI (reference sequence). The CDR3 protein is CASSPRRGLAKNIQYF. The CDR3 DNA sequence: TGTGCCAGCAGTCCCCGGAGGGGACTAGCCAAAAACATTCAGTACTTC.

This clone was seen a single time. The chain is built from TRBV5-1 and TRBJ2-1; D not resolved. Germline V gene lookup returns CDR1 SGHRS and CDR2 YFSETQ. There are 16 residues in the CDR3. V shed 0 bases and J shed 5 bases, with 15 bases lying between them. DNA for the CDR3: TGCGCCAGCAGCTTGGTGGGTACGGAGATAAACAATGAGCAGTTCTTC. Its protein product is CASSLVGTEINNEQFF.

The V and J genes are TRBV28 and TRBJ1-6, with D perhaps matching TRBD1 (5 bases). The germline V gene encodes CDR1 MDHEN and CDR2 SYDVKM. V dropped 7 bases and J dropped 10 bases, with 14 bases sitting between them. The CDR3 is 13 amino acids. CDR3 coding DNA: TGTGCCAGCAACCGGGTCGCAGGGTCACCCCTCCACTTT. Translating it yields CASNRVAGSPLHF.

This clone was seen more than once but under ten times. The CDR3 nucleotides read TGTGCCAGCAGCGCATCCGGGACAGGGGCCACTGAAGCTTTCTTT. It specifies CASSASGTGATEAFF. The genes are TRBV7-9 and TRBJ1-1; 10 nucleotides align to TRBD1. Germline V gene lookup returns CDR1 SEHNR and CDR2 FQNEAQ (reference sequence). V lost 5 bases and J lost 4; bases outside the gene matches: 7. The CDR3 extends over 15 amino acids.